These 23 T cell receptor beta chains were sequenced from one sample in a study of blood T cell repertoires in COVID-19. Produced via immunoSEQ multiplex PCR; TCRdb's table is partial and in-frame only. The sample lists about 120,000 clones; 60% to 85% were seen once. The sample was peripheral blood. The source is a man between 65 and 79 years old with acute or convalescent COVID-19.

This clone occurred once. The chain combines TRBV5-1 with TRBJ1-1; D call uncertain. The CDR3 is 11 residues long. From germline, CDR1 is SGHRS and CDR2 YFSETQ. V gave up 7 bases and J gave up 2 bases, with 6 bases separating them. The CDR3 DNA reads TGCGCCAGCCGTACAAACACTGAAGCTTTCTTT. It codes for CASRTNTEAFF.

This chain connects TRBV5-6 to TRBJ1-6, with TRBD1 matching 7 bases. The V and J ends lost 3 bases and 6 bases, in that order; junction bases with no gene match: 9. This CDR3 is built from 16 residues. Germline assignment: CDR1 SGHDT and CDR2 YYEEEE. The CDR3 coding sequence is TGTGCCAGCAGCTGGAGACAGGGAATGGTTAATTCACCCCTCCACTTT. Amino acid sequence: CASSWRQGMVNSPLHF. The variable domain in full, completed from reference TRBV5-6 and TRBJ1-6, reads DAGVTQSPTHLIKTRGQQVTLRCSPKSGHDTVSWYQQALGQGPQFIFQYYEEEERQRGNFPDRFSGHQFPNYSSELNVNALLLGDSALYLCASSWRQGMVNSPLHFGNGTRLTVT.

In nucleotides, the CDR3 is TGCGCCAGCAGTGAGGCACAGGGGGGTTCCTACGAGCAGTACTTC. This gives the protein CASSEAQGGSYEQYF. V is TRBV10-2 and J is TRBJ2-7; 8 bases are a match to TRBD1. Germline trimming cut 2 bases from V and 1 base from J; bases unmatched to any gene: 4. From germline, CDR1 is WSHSY and CDR2 SAAADI. There are 15 residues in the CDR3.

This clone was found once. The chain combines TRBV19 with TRBJ1-1; 12 bases are a match to TRBD1. J lost 5 bases, V lost 6 bases, and 10 bases had no gene match. Germline V gives CDR1 LNHDA, CDR2 SQIVND (reference sequence). This CDR3 region has 16 residues. The CDR3 is CASRTGTGGVWTEAFF. The CDR3 bases are TGTGCCAGTAGAACCGGGACAGGGGGCGTCTGGACTGAAGCTTTCTTT.

V is TRBV4-3 and J is TRBJ2-1; tentatively, D is TRBD2 (5 bases). The CDR3 runs to 16 residues. Trimming shortened V by 3 bases and J by 2 bases, and 14 bases separated the two germline ends. Germline V gene data show CDR1 as LGHNA and CDR2 as YSLEER. CDR3 bases: TGCGCCAGCAGCCACGGGGATAGCAACCCCTACAATGAGCAGTTCTTC. Its translation is CASSHGDSNPYNEQFF.

In this sample, this clone turned up a few times. This chain uses TRBV19 with TRBJ2-6; D is possibly TRBD2 (6 bases). From germline, CDR1 is LNHDA and CDR2 SQIVND (reference sequence). Between the trimmed V and J ends, which lost 4 bases and 1 base, there was a span of 23 bases. The CDR3 totals 20 residues. In DNA form, the CDR3 reads TGTGCCAGTAGTACCCCCGGGAGACAAGGGTGGTTATCTGGGGCCAACGTCCTGACTTTC. Translating it yields CASSTPGRQGWLSGANVLTF.

This chain uses TRBV21-1 with TRBJ1-5. TRBV21-1 is deemed a pseudogene. The CDR3 is made up of 17 amino acids. CDR3 in amino acids: CAPQGIRGGYSNQPQHF. The DNA for the CDR3 is TGTGCCCCCCAGGGGATACGCGGGGGTTATAGCAATCAGCCCCAGCATTTT.

The gene calls are TRBV28 and TRBJ2-7, with TRBD1 matching over 7 bases. Germline V lookup: CDR1 MDHEN, CDR2 SYDVKM. The CDR3 has 15 amino acids. Trimming at V came to 2 bases and at J to 3 bases, leaving 7 bases not matched to a gene. This CDR3 reads CASSLTGQGDYEQYF. The CDR3 DNA is TGTGCCAGCAGTTTAACCGGGCAGGGGGACTACGAGCAGTACTTC. Using reference TRBV28 and TRBJ2-7 for the parts outside the CDR3, the full variable domain is DVKVTQSSRYLVKRTGEKVFLECVQDMDHENMFWYRQDPGLGLRLIYFSYDVKMKEKGDIPEGYSVSREKKERFSLILESASTNQTSMYLCASSLTGQGDYEQYFGPGTRLTVT.

This clone has only one observation. The rearrangement uses TRBV7-9 and TRBJ2-7, with D tentatively TRBD2 (6 bases). Germline CDR1 SEHNR, CDR2 FQNEAQ (reference sequence). This CDR3 has 12 amino acids. Trimming stripped 3 bases from V and 6 bases from J, with 9 bases between. This CDR3 is CASSFGGVEQYF. DNA for the CDR3: TGTGCCAGCAGCTTTGGAGGGGTCGAGCAGTACTTC.

The gene calls are TRBV5-4 and TRBJ1-2, with 8 bases aligning to TRBD1. The trim removed 4 bases at V and 0 bases at J, leaving 5 bases unmatched. In germline, CDR1 is SGHNT, CDR2 YYREEE (reference sequence). This CDR3 has 15 amino acids. The CDR3 DNA sequence: TGTGCCAGCAGCGGGGACAGGTCCGCTAACTATGGCTACACCTTC. Amino acid sequence: CASSGDRSANYGYTF.

The chain recombines TRBV6-5 with TRBJ1-3; D may be TRBD1 (5 bases). From germline, CDR1 is MNHEY and CDR2 SVGAGI. This CDR3 comprises 15 residues. V was cut by 5 bases and J by 4 bases, with 15 bases left in between. The CDR3 DNA is TGTGCCAGCAGTCCGACCCAGGGTGGAGGAAACACCATATATTTT. Amino acid sequence: CASSPTQGGGNTIYF.

This sequence joins TRBV19 and TRBJ1-1; D ambiguous. This CDR3 is 13 amino acids long. Trimming pared 3 bases from V and 8 bases from J, leaving 13 bases between. CDR1 LNHDA and CDR2 SQIVND come from the germline V gene (reference sequence). The CDR3 sequence: CASSILRAGEAFF. The CDR3 bases are TGTGCCAGTAGTATCCTGAGGGCGGGGGAAGCTTTCTTT.

The rearrangement uses TRBV27 and TRBJ1-1; 8 bases agree with TRBD1. Germline assignment: CDR1 MNHEY and CDR2 SMNVEV (reference sequence). J was trimmed by 1 base and V by 6 bases; bases with no gene match: 4. The CDR3 extends over 14 amino acids. The CDR3 reads CASRQTGANTEAFF. The CDR3 region has the DNA TGTGCCAGCAGGCAGACAGGGGCGAACACTGAAGCTTTCTTT.

The chain links TRBV2 to TRBJ2-1, with TRBD1 identical over 8 bases. The V and J ends lost 8 bases and 6 bases, in that order; junction bases with no gene match: 6. The CDR3 loop spans 13 amino acids. Per germline, CDR1 SNHLY and CDR2 FYNNEI. CDR3: CASQGQAINEQFF. The CDR3 DNA reads TGTGCCAGCCAGGGACAGGCTATCAATGAGCAGTTCTTC.

The chain combines TRBV5-4 with TRBJ2-5, with TRBD1 matching over 7 bases. Germline assignment: CDR1 SGHNT and CDR2 YYREEE (reference sequence). This CDR3 comprises 14 residues. V shed 2 bases, J shed 2 bases, and the junction held 3 bases outside the gene matches. In nucleotides, the CDR3 is TGTGCCAGCAGCTTAACAGGGGTGCAAGAGACCCAGTACTTC. It translates to CASSLTGVQETQYF.

The rearrangement links TRBV5-1 to TRBJ2-2, with a possible D match to TRBD1 (6 bases). The CDR3 is 15 residues long. The germline V and J ends were trimmed by 4 bases and 0 bases, with 10 bases remaining between them. Germline V lookup: CDR1 SGHRS, CDR2 YFSETQ. Here the CDR3 reads CASSPAGANTGELFF. CDR3 in DNA: TGCGCCAGCAGCCCCGCAGGGGCGAACACCGGGGAGCTGTTTTTT.

The V and J genes are TRBV6-5 and TRBJ1-1, with 7 bases matching TRBD1. Germline values: CDR1 MNHEY, CDR2 SVGAGI. This CDR3 has 13 residues. The V gene end was trimmed by 6 bases and the J gene end by 4 bases; junction bases not matched to a gene: 5. The DNA of the CDR3 is TGTGCCAGCAGGGACTCAGGGGGCACTGAAGCTTTCTTT. Its translation: CASRDSGGTEAFF.

The chain recombines TRBV5-4 with TRBJ1-2; 11 bases line up with TRBD1. Trimming at V came to 4 bases and at J to 0 bases, leaving 8 bases not matched to a gene. CDR3 length: 17 amino acids. Germline assignment: CDR1 SGHNT and CDR2 YYREEE (reference sequence). The CDR3 sequence is CASSAGTGGTANYGYTF. DNA for the CDR3: TGTGCCAGCAGCGCGGGGACAGGGGGGACTGCTAACTATGGCTACACCTTC.

CDR3 sequence reads: CASSQGGAVTEAFF. Written as DNA, the CDR3 is TGTGCCAGCAGCCAGGGGGGGGCAGTCACTGAAGCTTTCTTT. The V and J genes are TRBV14 and TRBJ1-1; possible D gene TRBD1, 6 bases. The CDR3 totals 14 residues. V gave up 3 bases and J gave up 4 bases, with 12 bases separating them. The germline V gene has CDR1 SGHDN and CDR2 FVKESK.

V is TRBV3-1 (or the pseudogene TRBV3-2) and J is TRBJ1-5, with 7 bases aligning to TRBD1. Trimming at V came to 3 bases and at J to 3 bases, leaving 8 bases not matched to a gene. This CDR3 contains 16 residues. The germline V gene has CDR1 LGHDT and CDR2 YNNKEL (reference sequence). CDR3 protein: CASSHRTGANNQPQHF. The CDR3 region has the DNA TGTGCCAGCAGCCACCGAACAGGGGCGAACAATCAGCCCCAGCATTTT.

The gene calls are TRBV6-5 and TRBJ2-2, with D tentatively TRBD1 (5 bases). This CDR3 is 14 amino acids long. V was cut by 6 bases and J by 4 bases, with 12 bases left in between. Germline CDR1 MNHEY, CDR2 SVGAGI. The CDR3 protein is CASSLSGLTGELFF. The CDR3 DNA sequence: TGTGCCAGCAGCCTTTCAGGGCTCACCGGGGAGCTGTTTTTT.

The J gene is TRBJ2-1, the V gene TRBV11-3, with D unclear. The CDR3 is 11 amino acids. The V gene's germline CDR1 is SGHNT and CDR2 YENEEA. V was clipped by 2 bases and J by 12 bases, with 8 bases between them. The CDR3 loop reads CASSLQAVQFF. The CDR3 DNA reads as TGTGCCAGCAGCTTACAGGCCGTGCAGTTCTTC.

This clone has just one count. The chain couples TRBV4-1 to TRBJ1-4, with 10 bases identical to TRBD1. V was clipped by 6 bases and J by 5 bases; unmatched bases: 6. The CDR3 covers 15 residues. Germline values: CDR1 MGHRA, CDR2 YSYEKL. CDR3 amino acids: CASRIPGQGNEKLFF. As DNA, the CDR3 is TGCGCCAGCAGAATTCCGGGACAGGGGAATGAAAAACTGTTTTTT.